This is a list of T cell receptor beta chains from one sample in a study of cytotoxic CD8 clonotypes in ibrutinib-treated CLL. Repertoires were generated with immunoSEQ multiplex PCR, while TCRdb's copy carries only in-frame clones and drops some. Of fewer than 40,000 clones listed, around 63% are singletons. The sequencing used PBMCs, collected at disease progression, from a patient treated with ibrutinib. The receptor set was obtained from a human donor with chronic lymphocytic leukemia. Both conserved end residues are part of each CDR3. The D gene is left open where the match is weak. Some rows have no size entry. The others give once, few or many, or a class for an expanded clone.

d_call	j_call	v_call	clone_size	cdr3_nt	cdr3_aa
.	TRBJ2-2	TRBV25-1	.	TGTGCCAGCAGTGAAATTGCAGGCCTAGGAAGGGCCGGGGAGCTGTTTTTT	CASSEIAGLGRAGELFF
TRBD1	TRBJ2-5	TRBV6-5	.	TGTGCCAGCAACCGACAGGGCCAAGAGACCCAGTACTTC	CASNRQGQETQYF
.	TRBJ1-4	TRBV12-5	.	TGTGCTAGTGGTTTGTTAACCGGGACGGCAACTAATGAAAAACTGTTTTTT	CASGLLTGTATNEKLFF
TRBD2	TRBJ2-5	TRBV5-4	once	TGTGCCAGCAGCTCCGGTGGAAGCGGGAGGATGGGAGAGACCCAGTACTTC	CASSSGGSGRMGETQYF
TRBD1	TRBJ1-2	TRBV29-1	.	TGCAGCGTTGAAAGGACAGGGTATGGCTACACCTTC	CSVERTGYGYTF
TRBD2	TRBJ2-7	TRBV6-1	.	TGTGCCAGCACCCTAGGGACTAGCGCCCTCGATGAGCAGTACTTC	CASTLGTSALDEQYF
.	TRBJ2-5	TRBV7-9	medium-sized	TGTGCCAGCAGCTTAGTCCGGGTCAAGACCCAGTACTTC	CASSLVRVKTQYF
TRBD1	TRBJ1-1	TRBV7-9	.	TGTGCCAGCAGCCAACGGGACAGGAGTCCAATGAACACTGAAGCTTTCTTT	CASSQRDRSPMNTEAFF
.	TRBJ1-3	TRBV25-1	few	TGTGCCAGCAGCCCAAACGGCCACTCTGGAAACACCATATATTTT	CASSPNGHSGNTIYF
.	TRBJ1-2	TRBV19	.	TGTGCCAGTAGTATAGTGGGCAGGGACGGGGGCTACACCTTC	CASSIVGRDGGYTF
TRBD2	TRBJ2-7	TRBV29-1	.	TGCAGCGTTGAAGGCCTAGCGGGCACCTCCTACGAGCAGTACTTC	CSVEGLAGTSYEQYF
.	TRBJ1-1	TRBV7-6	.	TGTGCCAGCAGCTCATCATTGACGGGGAACACTGAAGCTTTCTTT	CASSSSLTGNTEAFF
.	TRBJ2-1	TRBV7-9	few	TGTGCCAGCAGCCCGGGTAAGGGGTCGGCCGACAATGAGCAGTTCTTC	CASSPGKGSADNEQFF
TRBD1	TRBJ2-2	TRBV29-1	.	TGCAGCGCCTGGACAGGGTTCGCCGGGGAGCTGTTTTTT	CSAWTGFAGELFF
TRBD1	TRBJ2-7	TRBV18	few	TGTGCCAGCTCACCCTCCGCCGGGACAGGGGGCGCCGAGCAGTACTTC	CASSPSAGTGGAEQYF
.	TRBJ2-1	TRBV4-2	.	TGTGCCAGCAGCCAAGAAGCCCGGAGAGGGTCCTACAATGAGCAGTTCTTC	CASSQEARRGSYNEQFF
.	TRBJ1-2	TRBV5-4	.	TGTGCCAGCAGCTCGGCCCTCCTACGCGATGGCTACACCTTC	CASSSALLRDGYTF
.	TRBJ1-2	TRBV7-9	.	TGTGCCAGCGTAATAATCGACTCCATGAACTATGGCTACACCTTC	CASVIIDSMNYGYTF
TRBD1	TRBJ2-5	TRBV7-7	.	TGTGCTAGCAGCTTAAAGGGGGCCGGGGAGACCCAGTACTTC	CASSLKGAGETQYF
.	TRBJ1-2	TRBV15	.	TGTGCCACCAGCAGAGATCTGACGACGGGAGGCTACACCTTC	CATSRDLTTGGYTF
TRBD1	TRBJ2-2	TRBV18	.	TGTGCCAGCTCAGCAAGGGACAGGGGAAGCGGGGAGCTGTTTTTT	CASSARDRGSGELFF
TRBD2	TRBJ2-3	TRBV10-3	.	TGTGCCATCAGTGCTCCGACTAGCGGCCTCACGGATACGCAGTATTTT	CAISAPTSGLTDTQYF
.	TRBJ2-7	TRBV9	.	TGTGCCAGCAGCGTAGGAGCGGTCAGCTCCTACGAGCAGTACTTC	CASSVGAVSSYEQYF
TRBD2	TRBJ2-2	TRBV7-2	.	TGTGCCAGCAGCTTAGAGGCTAGCGGGAGAGTATACACCGGGGAGCTGTTTTTT	CASSLEASGRVYTGELFF
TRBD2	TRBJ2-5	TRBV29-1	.	TGCAGCGTTGAAGATTGGGGGTACGGAGCGGGAGCCCGGGAGACCCAGTACTTC	CSVEDWGYGAGARETQYF
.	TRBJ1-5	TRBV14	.	TGTGCCAGCAGTCTGGACAGCAGTCGGGGGCCCCAGCATTTT	CASSLDSSRGPQHF
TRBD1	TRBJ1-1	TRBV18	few	TGTGCCAGCTCACCGGGACAGGGGATCGACACTGAAGCTTTCTTT	CASSPGQGIDTEAFF
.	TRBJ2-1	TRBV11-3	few	TGTGCCAGCAGCTTAAGGGACGTTCTCGCCTACAATGAGCAGTTCTTC	CASSLRDVLAYNEQFF
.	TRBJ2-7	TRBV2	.	TGTGCCAGCAGTGAAGCCGCCAAGCAGTACTTC	CASSEAAKQYF
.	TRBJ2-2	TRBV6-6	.	TGTGCCTCCCAGGGGAGGGCGAACACCGGGGAGCTGTTTTTT	CASQGRANTGELFF
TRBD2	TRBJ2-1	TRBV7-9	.	TGTGCCAGCAGCCCCCGTAGCGGGAGGTTCAATGAGCAGTTCTTC	CASSPRSGRFNEQFF
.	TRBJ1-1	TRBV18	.	TGTGCCAGCTCACCACCGGAAAAGGGGAGGACTGAAGCTTTCTTT	CASSPPEKGRTEAFF
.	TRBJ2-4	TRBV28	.	TGTGCCAGCTCGGTCTGGGAAAAAAACATTCAGTACTTC	CASSVWEKNIQYF
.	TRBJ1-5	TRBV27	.	TGTGCCAGCAGTTTAGGGCAGGGTGGCAATCAGCCCCAGCATTTT	CASSLGQGGNQPQHF
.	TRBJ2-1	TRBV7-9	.	TGTGCCAGCAGCCCCGATAGCTCGGAGCAGTTCTTC	CASSPDSSEQFF
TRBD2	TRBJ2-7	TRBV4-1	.	TGCGCCAGCAGCCAAGTTGTGACTAGCGCGTCCTACGAGCAGTACTTC	CASSQVVTSASYEQYF
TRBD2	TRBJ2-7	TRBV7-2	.	TGTGCCAGCAGCACTAGCGGTGGGGCGACCTACGAGCAGTACTTC	CASSTSGGATYEQYF
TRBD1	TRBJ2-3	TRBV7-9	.	TGTGCCAGCAGCTCCCCCGGGACAGATAACACAGATACGCAGTATTTT	CASSSPGTDNTDTQYF
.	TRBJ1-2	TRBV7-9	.	TGTGCCAGCAGCCCGAGGGGGGCTGAAGTGTATGGCTACACCTTC	CASSPRGAEVYGYTF
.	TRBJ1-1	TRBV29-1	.	TGCAGCGGTCAGTCGAACACTGAAGCTTTCTTT	CSGQSNTEAFF
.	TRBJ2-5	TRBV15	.	TGTGCCACCAGCAGAACTACGGTAGGCCGCACCGAGACCCAGTACTTC	CATSRTTVGRTETQYF
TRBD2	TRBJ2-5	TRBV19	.	TGTGCCAGTAGTATAAGTCGCAGGGAGGGAGAGACCCAGTACTTC	CASSISRREGETQYF
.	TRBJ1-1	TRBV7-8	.	TGTGCCAGCAGCACACCTCCGGGACGCAGTGAAGCTTTCTTT	CASSTPPGRSEAFF
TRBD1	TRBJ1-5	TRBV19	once	TGTGCCAGTAGTACGACTTCTACAGGGGGCGACGGCAATCAGCCCCAGCATTTT	CASSTTSTGGDGNQPQHF
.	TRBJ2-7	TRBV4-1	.	TGCGCCAGCAGCCCGACTAGGATAAGCTCCTACGAGCAGTACTTC	CASSPTRISSYEQYF
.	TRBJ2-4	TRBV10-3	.	TGTGCCATCAGTGAGTCGGGACGGGAGAACATTCAGTACTTC	CAISESGRENIQYF
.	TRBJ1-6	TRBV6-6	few	TGTGCCAGCAGTTACGCATACGCCTATGCGGATTCACCCCTCCACTTT	CASSYAYAYADSPLHF
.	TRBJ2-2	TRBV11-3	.	TGTGCCAGCAGCAGGGACACCGGGGAGCTGTTTTTT	CASSRDTGELFF
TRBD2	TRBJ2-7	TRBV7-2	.	TGTGCCAGCAGCGCCCGTAGCGGGAACTTCGAGCAGTACTTC	CASSARSGNFEQYF
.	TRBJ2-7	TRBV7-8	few	TGTGCCAGCAGTGCCGCAGGGTTGTACGAGCAGTACTTC	CASSAAGLYEQYF
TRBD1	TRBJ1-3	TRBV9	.	TGTGCCAGCAGCGTAACCGGGACAGGGCACTCTGGAAACACCATATATTTT	CASSVTGTGHSGNTIYF
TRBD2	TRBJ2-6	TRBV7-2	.	TGTGCCAGCAGCCAGCGGACTAGCGGCTCTGGGGCCAACGTCCTGACTTTC	CASSQRTSGSGANVLTF
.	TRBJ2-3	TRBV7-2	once	TGTGCCAGCAGCGCCTTGGGGAATACGCAGTATTTT	CASSALGNTQYF
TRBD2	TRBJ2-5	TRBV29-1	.	TGCAGCGTTGTGGGACTAGCGGAACAAGAGACCCAGTACTTC	CSVVGLAEQETQYF
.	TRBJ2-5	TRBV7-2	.	TGTGCCAGCAGCTCAGTCGGACGGCAAGAGACCCAGTACTTC	CASSSVGRQETQYF
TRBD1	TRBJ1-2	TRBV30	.	TGTGCCTGGAGTGTGAGGGGGACAGGGGCTTTTGGAAACTATGGCTACACCTTC	CAWSVRGTGAFGNYGYTF
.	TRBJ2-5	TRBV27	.	TGTGCCAGCAGTTTAGGGGGAAGGGGCCAGACCCAGTACTTC	CASSLGGRGQTQYF